The present entry profiles one TCR beta chain with its context. The clone's antigen remains unknown. No base-level quality is on record; no much larger clone is a single base apart. Blood samples were collected up to 4 times in the first month after transplant and then at least monthly when available. These data are taken from a study of graft-versus-host responses after intestinal transplantation (TCRdb year 2021). Study-level background: Recipients received multivisceral, liver-intestinal, or isolated intestinal transplants. Every recipient was given anti-thymocyte globulin induction, then maintenance tacrolimus and steroids for roughly 3 years. After intestinal transplantation, graft-versus-host and host-versus-graft alloreactive T cell clones were followed in the graft, circulation and bone marrow using bulk TCR-beta CDR3 sequencing. Alloreactive clones were identified by sequencing pre-transplant mixed lymphocyte reaction products and comparing them with unstimulated pre-transplant donor and recipient T cells. The cohort enrolled about two dozen intestinal transplant recipients, one of whom was a retransplant, and a few patients without pretransplant specimens were excluded. Donor T cell macrochimerism was defined as a peak of at least 4% donor T cells among recipient peripheral blood mononuclear cells. Samples from a few later patients were sequenced in-house on an Illumina MiSeq with MiXCR processing rather than by the commercial service.

Library preparation employed the immunoSEQ multiplex PCR assay. For most patients, genomic DNA was subjected to high-throughput TCR-beta CDR3 sequencing by Adaptive Biotechnologies. Per the original workflow: Adaptive's ImmunoSEQ software supplied the TCR sequencing data for under 20 patients, while MiXCR and VDJtools were used to process three other patients. CDR3 nucleotide sequences shared by donor and recipient were removed because the origin of these sequences could not be assigned. To be classed as alloreactive, a clone needed at least 2-fold expansion over unstimulated cells and a minimum CFSE-low frequency of 0.002% (template counts) or 0.001% (read counts). A clone was considered mappable if detected in the sequenced pre-transplant spleen, lymph node, or MLR CFSE-low populations of the donor or recipient. Cumulative frequency of alloreactive clones was calculated as a percentage of all sequences weighted by copy number. TCRdb provides this immuneACCESS table in a form limited to in-frame rearrangements. Some clones are lacking; in checked studies, under half of them reflect an unresolved V gene, and why the rest are absent is not known. The V and J calls and clone size were taken over from that table, and D and trimming were inferred from the DNA. The sample has fewer than 30,000 clones on record, around nine tenths of them singletons. The ten largest account for 11% of the sample.

CDR3 length: 14 amino acids, cysteine to phenylalanine. CDR3 DNA only is kept here, 42 bases in frame from base 1. V loses 8 bases, J loses 7 bases, and the germline ends lie 20 bases apart. CDR1 MNHNS and CDR2 SASEGT were looked up in the germline V gene. General study outcomes and caveats: High GvH to HvG T cell clonal ratios were observed in the allografts of patients with donor T cell macrochimerism. Early after transplant, declines in HvG clones were associated with peak levels of circulating GvH clones. GvH clones were found in recipient bone marrow, and some of the GvH clones appeared earlier in ileal mucosa or blood, which is consistent with an intestinal mucosal origin. The conclusions were limited by the relatively low number and heterogeneity of the intestinal transplant patients.

The chain is encoded by TRBV6-1 joined to TRBJ1-1; a tentative D call is TRBD1 (6 bases match). This TCR came from a human patient who received an intestinal transplant, so some T cells may come from the graft donor. Source: PBMCs, taken around 480 days after intestinal transplantation. The CDR3: CASSLGEGVGEAFF. The DNA reads TGTGCCAGCTCCCTAGGGGAGGGGGTGGGTGAAGCTTTCTTT.